This T cell receptor (beta chain) was retrieved from a study of T cells in Graves' hyperthyroidism and ophthalmopathy. Study context: Blood was drawn when the patient was first diagnosed and still untreated.

PBMCs were sourced from approximately 9 ml fresh peripheral blood. The CDR3 is 14 amino acids. CDR1 MNHEY and CDR2 SMNVEV come from the germline V gene (reference sequence). Comments on this clonotype: At one boundary the junction diverges from the germline segment, which might be a read error.

Amplification targeted TCR beta CDR3 regions from RNA transcripts. An initial round of RT-PCR targeting the TCR CDR3 relied on the HTBI primer set. A single record per CDR3 protein comes from TCRdb applying MiXCR to the multiplex PCR reads. This sample has approximately 380,000 distinct CDR3 sequences, with 15% to 20% found just once. The receptor was isolated from a man aged 18-30 years with Graves' ophthalmopathy. The V call is TRBV27, the J call TRBJ2-7; the D call may be TRBD1 or TRBD2 (5 bases each). The sequencing sample was made of blood. CDR3 region: CVSSTGDRSYEQYF. DNA for the CDR3: TGTGTCAGCAGTACTGGGGACCGATCCTACGAGCAGTACTTC.